The clone carrying this TCR beta chain occurred once. The source of the sample is a study of cytomegalovirus exposure and HLA in healthy donors. The PCR had 60 Vbeta and 13 Jbeta primers. In the original processing: Unique TCR beta chains numbered approximately 80 million in a later analysis, with roughly 11 million shared. Using immunoSEQ multiplex PCR, the repertoire was profiled, and TCRdb retains in-frame clones only, with some absent. V, J and clone size are those of that table, while D and trimming were read from the DNA. Of about 240,000 clones in the sample, 82% are singletons; the top ten hold 5% to 6%. Germline loops: CDR1 SGHTA, CDR2 FQGNSA. The CDR3 totals 12 residues. V gave up 2 bases and J gave up 9 bases, with 10 bases separating them.

This TCR was sampled from a middle-aged woman in good health and CMV-seropositive. The sequenced sample was PBMCs. The genes are TRBV7-2 and TRBJ1-1, with D unresolved. The CDR3 nucleotides read TGTGCCAGCAGCTTACTATCTATGAAAGCTTTCTTT. Translated, it gives CASSLLSMKAFF.